This passage covers 31 T cell receptor beta chains from one sample sequenced in a study of blood T cell repertoires in COVID-19. Assay: immunoSEQ multiplex PCR; the TCRdb copy retains only in-frame clones and omits some. This table has a few hundred thousand clones, about 88% appearing once. Sequenced material: peripheral blood. All receptors come from a man in his fifties or sixties who had recovered from COVID-19.

The chain couples TRBV7-8 to TRBJ2-3, with 12 bases aligning to TRBD2. The CDR3 has 17 residues. J gave up 0 bases and V 0 bases, and 1 base lay outside the gene matches. Germline V lookup: CDR1 SGHVS, CDR2 FQNEAQ. The DNA for the CDR3 is TGTGCCAGCAGCTTAGCCCTAGCGGGGGGGAGCACAGATACGCAGTATTTT. Its translation is CASSLALAGGSTDTQYF.

The chain is built from TRBV15 and TRBJ2-5; 10 bases line up with TRBD2. The CDR3 totals 17 residues. Germline values: CDR1 LNHNV, CDR2 YYDKDF (reference sequence). V lost 3 bases, J lost 2 bases, and 9 bases stayed unmatched. CDR3 coding DNA: TGTGCCACCAGCAGTTGGGGACCTAGCGGGGGACAAGAGACCCAGTACTTC. It translates to CATSSWGPSGGQETQYF.

This clone was picked up one time. The CDR3 sequence is CASSALAGGHYNEQFF. The DNA of the CDR3 is TGTGCCAGCAGTGCCCTAGCGGGGGGTCACTACAATGAGCAGTTCTTC. The J gene is TRBJ2-1, the V gene TRBV6-1; 11 nucleotides align to TRBD2. The V gene end was trimmed by 4 bases and the J gene end by 3 bases; junction bases not matched to a gene: 5. The CDR3 contains 16 residues. Germline assignment: CDR1 MNHNS and CDR2 SASEGT.

The chain is built from TRBV29-1 and TRBJ2-7; no firm D call. This CDR3 comprises 14 residues. CDR1 SQVTM and CDR2 ANQGSEA come from the germline V gene. V lost 1 base, J lost 0 bases, and 10 bases lay in between. CDR3 DNA: TGCAGCGTTGAAGGTGGAGAGAGCTCCTACGAGCAGTACTTC. Residues: CSVEGGESSYEQYF.

The genes are TRBV3-1 (or the pseudogene TRBV3-2) and TRBJ2-1; 13 bases match TRBD2. V trimming: 4 bases; J trimming: 8 bases; junction bases outside the gene matches: 2. This CDR3 comprises 14 residues. Germline CDR1 reads LGHDT; CDR2 reads YNNKEL (reference sequence). CDR3 sequence reads: CASSPGLAGYEQFF. The CDR3 nucleotides read TGTGCCAGCAGCCCGGGACTAGCGGGGTATGAGCAGTTCTTC.

The chain recombines TRBV4-1 with TRBJ2-7, with 8 bases that match TRBD2. This CDR3 comprises 16 residues. Germline lookup yields CDR1 MGHRA and CDR2 YSYEKL. The junction had 10 bases not matched to a gene; V was cut back by 0 bases and J by 6 bases. The CDR3 reads CASSQDLAGGLREQYF. The CDR3 nucleotides are TGCGCCAGCAGCCAAGATCTGGCGGGGGGTCTCCGCGAGCAGTACTTC.

This rearrangement joins TRBV7-2 to TRBJ2-3, with D possibly TRBD2 on 5 matching bases. Looked up from germline, CDR1 is SGHTA and CDR2 is FQGNSA. The V end was cut by 0 bases, the J end by 5 bases, with 9 bases between. This CDR3 is built from 14 residues. CDR3 protein: CASSLAYRGDTQYF. DNA for the CDR3: TGTGCCAGCAGCTTAGCGTACCGGGGAGATACGCAGTATTTT.

V usage is TRBV5-4 and J usage is TRBJ2-2; TRBD1 aligns across 8 bases. CDR1 is SGHNT, CDR2 YYREEE, per germline (reference sequence). The CDR3 runs 17 residues. V trimming: 6 bases; J trimming: 0 bases; junction bases outside the gene matches: 10. CDR3 in amino acids: CASIAEGTGSNTGELFF. The CDR3 DNA follows: TGTGCCAGCATCGCAGAAGGGACAGGCTCGAACACCGGGGAGCTGTTTTTT.

V is TRBV7-9 and J is TRBJ2-7, with 10 nucleotides matching TRBD2. The CDR3 runs 17 residues. CDR1 and CDR2 (germline): SEHNR, FQNEAQ (reference sequence). With 1 base clipped from V and 1 base from J, the junction kept 7 bases outside the gene matches. The CDR3 DNA is TGTGCCAGCAGCTTAGTAGCGGGGGGCTCCCGGTCCTACGAGCAGTACTTC. Residues: CASSLVAGGSRSYEQYF.

This chain connects TRBV6-5 to TRBJ2-2, with D maybe TRBD1 (6 bases). Trimming pared 2 bases from V and 4 bases from J, leaving 11 bases between. Germline CDR1 reads MNHEY; CDR2 reads SVGAGI. The CDR3 is 15 amino acids. The CDR3, as DNA: TGTGCCAGCAGTTACGGGGTGACAGGCACCGGGGAGCTGTTTTTT. Its protein is CASSYGVTGTGELFF.

The V gene is TRBV2, the J gene TRBJ2-5; D might be TRBD2 (5 bases). The V and J ends lost 2 bases and 1 base respectively, with 8 bases between them. Germline loops: CDR1 SNHLY, CDR2 FYNNEI. This CDR3 comprises 14 residues. CDR3 loop: CASSETGVQETQYF. In nucleotides, the CDR3 is TGTGCCAGCAGTGAAACCGGGGTCCAAGAGACCCAGTACTTC.

The chain is built from TRBV5-4 and TRBJ2-2; D not resolved. Trimming removed 0 bases from V and 6 bases from J, with 9 bases in between. There are 14 residues in the CDR3. Germline V gene data show CDR1 as SGHNT and CDR2 as YYREEE (reference sequence). Here the CDR3 reads CASSLVLGAGELFF. The CDR3 DNA reads TGTGCCAGCAGCTTGGTGCTGGGCGCCGGGGAGCTGTTTTTT. The full variable domain, in which reference TRBV5-4 and TRBJ2-2 provide the parts outside the CDR3, is ETGVTQSPTHLIKTRGQQVTLRCSSQSGHNTVSWYQQALGQGPQFIFQYYREEENGRGNFPPRFSGLQFPNYSSELNVNALELDDSALYLCASSLVLGAGELFFGEGSRLTVL.

This chain joins TRBV7-2 and TRBJ1-2, with D uncertain. The germline V gene has CDR1 SGHTA and CDR2 FQGNSA. The CDR3 runs 14 residues. The V end lost 2 bases, the J end lost 8 bases, and 15 bases lay between the germline ends. The CDR3 is CASSLKPKGEGYTF. CDR3 nucleotide sequence: TGTGCCAGCAGCTTAAAGCCAAAAGGAGAGGGCTACACCTTC.

The genes are TRBV2 and TRBJ2-2, with TRBD2 matching over 8 bases. Losses at the gene ends were 6 bases for V and 1 base for J; bases not matched to a gene: 10. The CDR3 runs to 17 residues. Germline CDR1 SNHLY, CDR2 FYNNEI. CDR3 nucleotide sequence: TGTGCCAGCAGAGGGAGTCGTGCGGGGGGGAACACCGGGGAGCTGTTTTTT. Encoded protein: CASRGSRAGGNTGELFF.

The chain joins TRBV27 to TRBJ2-5; 11 bases map to TRBD2. This CDR3 is built from 18 residues. V lost 0 bases, J lost 0 bases, and 6 bases stayed unmatched. Looked up from germline, CDR1 is MNHEY and CDR2 is SMNVEV (reference sequence). Written as DNA, the CDR3 is TGTGCCAGCAGTTTATCGGCTAGCGGGGGGCTTTACCAAGAGACCCAGTACTTC. It yields the protein CASSLSASGGLYQETQYF.

V is TRBV2 and J is TRBJ1-2, with D perhaps TRBD1 (5 bases). Trimming left V 3 bases short and J 6 bases short, with 5 bases between. CDR3 length: 11 amino acids. CDR1 and CDR2 from the germline V gene are SNHLY and FYNNEI. For the CDR3, the DNA is TGTGCCAGCAGTGACAGGGATGGCTACACCTTC. It specifies CASSDRDGYTF.

CDR3 residues: CASGDGGIGNQPQHF. The CDR3 DNA sequence: TGTGCCAGCGGCGACGGAGGGATAGGGAATCAGCCCCAGCATTTT. The chain employs TRBV6-5 and TRBJ1-5; D remains ambiguous. V was shortened by 8 bases and J by 4 bases, with 18 bases between the two germline ends. The CDR3 contains 15 residues. The germline V gene has CDR1 MNHEY and CDR2 SVGAGI.

The chain is built from TRBV18 and TRBJ1-1; no reliable D call. This CDR3 is built from 13 residues. Trimming shortened V by 6 bases and J by 6 bases, and 14 bases separated the two germline ends. CDR1 and CDR2 (germline): KGHSH, LQKENI. CDR3 sequence (DNA): TGTGCCAGCTCCCCTCGAGGTAGCGCTGAAGCTTTCTTT. This encodes CASSPRGSAEAFF.

This chain uses TRBV11-2 with TRBJ2-4; D remains unclear. The V and J ends lost 2 bases and 0 bases respectively, with 11 bases between them. This CDR3 has 16 amino acids. The germline V gene encodes CDR1 SGHAT and CDR2 FQNNGV. Here the CDR3 DNA reads TGTGCCAGCAGCTTAAGAGATATTCTAGCCAAAAACATTCAGTACTTC. Translating it yields CASSLRDILAKNIQYF. Complete variable domain (other parts from reference TRBV11-2 and TRBJ2-4): EAGVAQSPRYKIIEKRQSVAFWCNPISGHATLYWYQQILGQGPKLLIQFQNNGVVDDSQLPKDRFSAERLKGVDSTLKIQPAKLEDSAVYLCASSLRDILAKNIQYFGAGTRLSVL.

The J gene is TRBJ2-6, the V gene TRBV4-2, with 14 bases that match TRBD2. This CDR3 is 19 amino acids long. Germline values: CDR1 LGHNA, CDR2 YNFKEQ. With V trimmed by 3 bases and J by 0 bases, 4 bases remained unmatched. The CDR3 region has the DNA TGTGCCAGCAGCCAGGGACTAGCGGGGGTCCTCTCTGGGGCCAACGTCCTGACTTTC. The encoded protein is CASSQGLAGVLSGANVLTF.

The chain combines TRBV19 with TRBJ1-5, with TRBD1 matching over 8 bases. The CDR3 is made up of 15 amino acids. After removal of 3 bases from V and 6 bases from J, the junction contained 7 bases not matched to a gene. Germline CDR1 LNHDA, CDR2 SQIVND (reference sequence). The CDR3 loop is CASSIPRGLAQPQHF. CDR3 DNA sequence: TGTGCCAGTAGTATCCCCAGGGGGCTGGCTCAGCCCCAGCATTTT.

J is TRBJ2-5 and V is TRBV3-1 (or the pseudogene TRBV3-2); D is possibly TRBD1 (6 bases). Between the trimmed V and J ends, which lost 6 bases and 1 base, there was a span of 18 bases. Germline V gene data show CDR1 as LGHDT and CDR2 as YNNKEL (reference sequence). The CDR3 is 16 amino acids. The CDR3 DNA is TGTGCCAGCAGTTACGGACAGACAAATATCCAAGAGACCCAGTACTTC. It yields the protein CASSYGQTNIQETQYF.

The chain is built from TRBV6-5 and TRBJ2-1; TRBD1 is a possible D gene (6 bases). Germline loops: CDR1 MNHEY, CDR2 SVGAGI. The CDR3 consists of 14 residues. With 6 bases removed from V and 6 bases from J, the gap between germline ends came to 15 bases. The CDR3 loop is CASRPGDVGNEQFF. In DNA, the CDR3 is TGTGCCAGCAGGCCAGGGGACGTGGGCAATGAGCAGTTCTTC.

This chain links TRBV5-4 with TRBJ2-2; 8 bases match TRBD2. After removal of 5 bases from V and 4 bases from J, the junction contained 7 bases not matched to a gene. The CDR3 is 15 amino acids. Per the germline V gene, CDR1 is SGHNT and CDR2 is YYREEE (reference sequence). DNA of the CDR3: TGTGCCAGCAGTTCCGGGACTAGGATCACCGGGGAGCTGTTTTTT. The encoded protein is CASSSGTRITGELFF.

DNA for the CDR3: TGTGCCAGCAGCCTAACAGGGGCCAACACAGATACGCAGTATTTT. Its protein is CASSLTGANTDTQYF. The chain couples TRBV3-1 (or the pseudogene TRBV3-2) to TRBJ2-3; TRBD1 matches 7 bases. The junction had 6 bases not matched to a gene; V was cut back by 4 bases and J by 2 bases. The CDR3 runs 15 residues. Germline V gives CDR1 LGHDT, CDR2 YNNKEL (reference sequence).

The J gene is TRBJ1-1, the V gene TRBV19; weak D call: TRBD1 (6 bases). CDR1 and CDR2 from the germline V gene are LNHDA and SQIVND (reference sequence). This CDR3 comprises 11 residues. Deletions cut 6 bases from V and 11 bases from J, with 13 bases between. CDR3 nucleotides: TGTGCCAGTAGGACCAGGGGTTACGCTTTCTTT. This gives the protein CASRTRGYAFF. Complete variable domain (other parts from reference TRBV19 and TRBJ1-1): DGGITQSPKYLFRKEGQNVTLSCEQNLNHDAMYWYRQDPGQGLRLIYYSQIVNDFQKGDIAEGYSVSREKKESFPLTVTSAQKNPTAFYLCASRTRGYAFFGQGTRLTVV.

The genes are TRBV6-2 or TRBV6-3 and TRBJ1-3; D possibly corresponds to TRBD1 (6 bases). This CDR3 contains 15 residues. Germline values: CDR1 MNHEY, CDR2 SVGEGT. V was clipped by 6 bases and J by 0 bases, with 12 bases between them. The CDR3 loop is CASSRRDTSGNTIYF. The DNA for the CDR3 is TGTGCCAGCAGCCGCCGGGACACCTCTGGAAACACCATATATTTT.

The chain employs TRBV25-1 and TRBJ1-6; D possibly corresponds to TRBD1 (6 bases). The CDR3 loop spans 16 amino acids. Germline V CDR1 and CDR2: MGHDK, SYGVNS. Trimming removed 2 bases from V and 10 bases from J, with 18 bases in between. The CDR3 nucleotides are TGTGCCAGCAGTGAACCCCCCACAGGGTCCCACTCACCCCTCCACTTT. Protein product: CASSEPPTGSHSPLHF.

The rearrangement uses TRBV10-1 and TRBJ1-1, with TRBD1 as a possible D gene (6 bases). The CDR3 is made up of 12 amino acids. Germline assignment: CDR1 WNHNN and CDR2 SYGVQD (reference sequence). With 6 bases removed from V and 8 bases from J, the gap between germline ends came to 13 bases. This CDR3 reads CASSATGGEAFF. Here the CDR3 DNA reads TGCGCCAGCAGCGCGACAGGAGGAGAAGCTTTCTTT.

DNA for the CDR3: TGTGCCAGCAGTGAAACTGGGACAGCCTCCTACGAGCAGTACTTC. As protein: CASSETGTASYEQYF. The chain recombines TRBV6-1 with TRBJ2-7; 7 positions agree with TRBD1. Germline trimming cut 2 bases from V and 0 bases from J; bases unmatched to any gene: 4. The CDR3 consists of 15 residues. Germline assignment: CDR1 MNHNS and CDR2 SASEGT.

The chain has TRBV7-3 and TRBJ2-1; 9 nucleotides align to TRBD2. With 2 bases clipped from V and 8 bases from J, the junction kept 4 bases outside the gene matches. Germline lookup yields CDR1 SGHTA and CDR2 FQGTGA. The length of the CDR3 is 14 residues. CDR3 coding DNA: TGTGCCAGCAGCTTAGCGGGGGGGCAGGATGAGCAGTTCTTC. It encodes CASSLAGGQDEQFF.